This TCR beta chain was observed in a study of cytomegalovirus exposure and HLA in healthy donors. This clone was recorded a few times. The germline gene is not matched at one end of the junction; a read error may be the cause. Primers for the PCR totalled 60 Vbeta and 13 Jbeta. Here immunoSEQ multiplex PCR was the method, and the copy in TCRdb shows in-frame clones only, minus some. The repertoire holds roughly 180,000 clones, 75% seen once, with 2.9% in the top ten. The sequence was obtained from a male donor in good health and CMV-seronegative. The sample comprised PBMCs.

DNA of the CDR3: TGTTCCAGCAGCTTCCGAGGGGGCCAGTACAATGAGCAGTTCTTC. This gives the protein CSSSFRGGQYNEQFF. This sequence joins TRBV7-9 and TRBJ2-1; 7 bases fit TRBD1. CDR3 size: 15 residues. Germline V lookup: CDR1 SEHNR, CDR2 FQNEAQ (reference sequence).